This paragraph covers one TCR beta chain sequence. In the authors' workflow: Reference gene primer amplification gave estimated nucleated cell counts. Sequencing used immunoSEQ multiplex PCR; TCRdb keeps in-frame clones, though not all of them. V and J calls and clone size follow that table, whereas D and trimming were derived from the DNA. Among hundreds of thousands of clones listed, less than 85% were seen once. The sample belongs to a study of blood T cell repertoires in COVID-19. Across the whole study: From the United States, Italy and Spain came samples of acute and convalescent COVID-19. PBMCs, B-cell-depleted T cells, or T cells provided the cDNA or gDNA that made up the material.

V was clipped by 6 bases and J by 0 bases, with 12 bases between them. The CDR3 contains 15 residues. Germline CDR1 WSHSY, CDR2 SAAADI. The sequence derives from a woman younger than 30 with acute or convalescent COVID-19. Sequencing input: peripheral blood. The chain joins TRBV10-2 to TRBJ1-5, with a weak D call TRBD1 (5 bases). CDR3 region: CASRANRNSNQPQHF. The CDR3 nucleotides read TGCGCCAGCAGGGCAAACAGGAATAGCAATCAGCCCCAGCATTTT.